What follows are 15 T cell receptor beta chains derived from one specimen sequenced in a study of technical replicates of blood from a few donors. Here immunoSEQ multiplex PCR was the method, and the copy in TCRdb shows in-frame clones only, minus some. The top ten clones hold over 0.2% of a sample with about 88,000 clones, roughly 90% of them seen once. The sample consisted of T cells isolated from PBMCs. These receptors were collected from a human donor in good health.

This clone was detected only a few times. The genes are TRBV7-9 and TRBJ1-1; possible D gene TRBD1, 5 bases. Per germline, CDR1 SEHNR and CDR2 FQNEAQ (reference sequence). V shed 6 bases and J shed 8 bases, with 10 bases lying between them. This CDR3 spans 11 amino acids. DNA for the CDR3: TGTGCCAGCAGGCAGGGCTCGGAAGCTTTCTTT. Its translation is CASRQGSEAFF.

CDR3 nucleotides: TGTGCCAGCAGCTTAGGGACAGGGGGATTCTATGGCTACACCTTC. Its translation: CASSLGTGGFYGYTF. V is TRBV7-9 and J is TRBJ1-2, with 10 bases lining up with TRBD1. Germline loops: CDR1 SEHNR, CDR2 FQNEAQ (reference sequence). This CDR3 is 15 amino acids long. Trimming cost V 1 base and J 4 bases; bases outside gene matches: 3.

The J gene is TRBJ1-2, the V gene TRBV15, with a weak D call TRBD1 (5 bases). Trimming pared 0 bases from V and 4 bases from J, leaving 12 bases between. In germline, CDR1 is LNHNV, CDR2 YYDKDF (reference sequence). The CDR3 has 15 amino acids. Here the CDR3 DNA reads TGTGCCACCAGCAGAGAGGGGGGGTCAGGCTATGGCTACACCTTC. This encodes CATSREGGSGYGYTF. The whole variable domain, filled in from reference TRBV15 and TRBJ1-2, reads DAMVIQNPRYQVTQFGKPVTLSCSQTLNHNVMYWYQQKSSQAPKLLFHYYDKDFNNEADTPDNFQSRRPNTSFCFLDIRSPGLGDTAMYLCATSREGGSGYGYTFGSGTRLTVV.

The V call is TRBV4-1, the J call TRBJ2-5; 7 bases agree with TRBD1. Germline loops: CDR1 MGHRA, CDR2 YSYEKL. The CDR3 is made up of 16 amino acids. The ends lost 0 bases at V and 5 bases at J; junction bases unmatched: 9. In nucleotides, the CDR3 is TGCGCCAGCAGCCAAGAAAGGGGGCTAGGCCGGGAGACCCAGTACTTC. This codes for CASSQERGLGRETQYF.

This clone appeared a few times. The gene calls are TRBV20-1 and TRBJ1-1; D is unresolved. Germline lookup yields CDR1 DFQATT and CDR2 SNEGSKA (reference sequence). Trimming removed 2 bases at V and 6 bases at J, with 7 bases between. The CDR3 totals 11 residues. CDR3 in amino acids: CSARRFPEAFF. CDR3 nucleotides: TGCAGTGCTAGACGGTTCCCTGAAGCTTTCTTT.

This clone was seen more than once but under ten times. The V call is TRBV5-1, the J call TRBJ2-5, with 7 positions matching TRBD2. The CDR3 is 16 amino acids. Per germline, CDR1 SGHRS and CDR2 YFSETQ. Trimming cost V 0 bases and J 4 bases; bases outside gene matches: 9. The CDR3 loop is CASSLAVSGISETQYF. CDR3 sequence (DNA): TGCGCCAGCAGCTTGGCCGTCAGCGGGATATCAGAGACCCAGTACTTC.

V usage is TRBV6-4 and J usage is TRBJ2-3; D may be TRBD1 (6 bases). The CDR3 covers 14 residues. V was pared by 2 bases and J by 5 bases, with 11 bases between. Germline lookup yields CDR1 MRHNA and CDR2 SNTAGT. This chain's CDR3 is CASSDRGYRDTQYF. In DNA form, the CDR3 reads TGTGCCAGCAGTGACAGGGGGTATAGAGATACGCAGTATTTT.

This chain links TRBV9 with TRBJ1-1; no definite D call. The length of the CDR3 is 13 residues. The V end was cut by 4 bases, the J end by 0 bases, with 7 bases between. Germline-derived CDR1 and CDR2 are SGDLS and YYNGEE. The CDR3 coding sequence is TGTGCCAGCAGCCCTACTATGAACACTGAAGCTTTCTTT. As protein: CASSPTMNTEAFF.

The chain employs TRBV6-5 and TRBJ1-6; 9 nucleotides align to TRBD1. V gave up 2 bases and J gave up 6 bases; unmatched junction bases: 5. Looked up from germline, CDR1 is MNHEY and CDR2 is SVGAGI. CDR3 length: 16 residues. The CDR3 region has the DNA TGTGCCAGCAGTTACGGCTCGGGACAGGGTAATTCACCCCTCCACTTT. This gives the protein CASSYGSGQGNSPLHF.

J is TRBJ1-1 and V is TRBV4-1, with D possibly matching TRBD1 (5 bases). The germline V gene has CDR1 MGHRA and CDR2 YSYEKL. The CDR3 spans 13 residues. The germline V and J ends were trimmed by 3 bases and 3 bases, with 8 bases remaining between them. Written as DNA, the CDR3 is TGCGCCAGCAGCCACCCGGGGGACACTGAAGCTTTCTTT. It translates to CASSHPGDTEAFF.

The chain combines TRBV6-6 with TRBJ2-2, with 12 bases lining up with TRBD2. CDR3 size: 15 residues. Germline V gene sequence: CDR1 MNHNY, CDR2 SVGAGI (reference sequence). Unmatched junction bases numbered 7, after V lost 5 bases and J lost 9 bases. The CDR3: CASSKETSGSWELFF. The CDR3, as DNA: TGTGCCAGCAGTAAGGAGACTAGCGGGAGTTGGGAGCTGTTTTTT.

The CDR3 DNA follows: TGTGCCAGCAGCCATACGACTAGCGGGAGCTCCTACGAGCAGTACTTC. This codes for CASSHTTSGSSYEQYF. V and J are TRBV4-2 and TRBJ2-7, with 12 bases matching TRBD2. The length of the CDR3 is 16 residues. Germline V lookup: CDR1 LGHNA, CDR2 YNFKEQ. V gave up 3 bases and J gave up 0 bases; unmatched junction bases: 3.

The rearrangement links TRBV6-1 to TRBJ1-3; the match to TRBD1 covers 8 bases. CDR3 length: 15 amino acids. CDR1 is MNHNS and CDR2 is SASEGT in the germline V gene. J was trimmed by 0 bases and V by 5 bases; bases with no gene match: 3. The CDR3 reads CASSSQGASGNTIYF. The CDR3 DNA reads as TGTGCCAGCAGTTCGCAGGGGGCCTCTGGAAACACCATATATTTT.

This chain joins TRBV12-2 and TRBJ2-2; the D call in the table, TRBD2, was not verified against the DNA. TRBV12-2 is an annotated pseudogene. The CDR3 is 17 residues long. The CDR3 protein is CASRLDLAGGHTGELFF. CDR3 coding DNA: TGTGCAAGTCGCTTAGATCTAGCGGGGGGGCACACCGGGGAGCTGTTTTTT.

CDR3 sequence: CASSPQGVRETQYF. For the CDR3, the DNA is TGTGCCAGTAGTCCCCAAGGGGTCAGAGAGACCCAGTACTTC. The chain has TRBV19 and TRBJ2-5; perhaps TRBD1 as D (5 bases). The CDR3 extends over 14 amino acids. V lost 5 bases and J lost 4, with 14 bases in between. CDR1 is LNHDA and CDR2 is SQIVND in the germline V gene (reference sequence).